The T cell receptor (beta chain) under discussion was sequenced for a study of cytomegalovirus exposure and HLA in healthy donors. Study outcomes and limitations: Within a later analysis, the majority of CMV-associated TCR beta chains appeared HLA-restricted.

Amplification used 60 Vbeta primers and 13 Jbeta primers. Sequencing was performed with immunoSEQ multiplex PCR; in TCRdb, only in-frame clones are kept and a portion is missing. The data show about 110,000 clones, 73% seen once. CDR1 is SGHRS, CDR2 YFSETQ, per germline. Losses at the gene ends were 6 bases for V and 1 base for J; bases not matched to a gene: 11. The CDR3 length is 18 residues. About this clone: Antigen unknown.

The chain combines TRBV5-1 with TRBJ2-2; TRBD2 agrees at 11 bases. This clonotype was obtained from a middle-aged man in good health and CMV-seronegative. The specimen sequenced was PBMCs. This CDR3 is CASIPELAGAVNTGELFF. Written as DNA, the CDR3 is TGCGCCAGCATACCGGAACTAGCGGGGGCAGTGAACACCGGGGAGCTGTTTTTT.